Listed here are 25 T cell receptor beta chains from one sample, sequenced in a study of radiation and T cells in renal cell carcinoma. Method: immunoSEQ multiplex PCR; TCRdb's copy keeps in-frame clones and lacks some. The sample gives around 120,000 clones, 70% to 90% of which show up once; 1.9% is in the top ten. Time point reported: blood 2 weeks post-SBRT. As to treatment: 15 Gy SBRT to primary tumor, nephrectomy 4 weeks later. Specimen: blood, collected from a patient whose treatment included radiotherapy and nephrectomy. These receptors all stem from a woman in her sixties with renal cell carcinoma.

Here the CDR3 DNA reads TGTGCCAGCAGCCTCATTCTAGCGGGAGGGCCCCACGAGCAGTACTTC. As protein: CASSLILAGGPHEQYF. The chain is built from TRBV7-3 and TRBJ2-7; TRBD2 agrees at 12 bases. The germline V gene has CDR1 SGHTA and CDR2 FQGTGA. There are 16 residues in the CDR3. With V trimmed by 5 bases and J by 5 bases, 10 bases remained unmatched.

The genes are TRBV23-1 and TRBJ2-1, with TRBD2 matching 8 bases. TRBV23-1 is an ORF, with its function uncertain. This CDR3 spans 17 amino acids. J lost 3 bases, V lost 2 bases, and 9 bases had no gene match. CDR3 sequence reads: CASSQRSGGARYNEQFF. The CDR3 DNA reads TGCGCCAGCAGTCAAAGGAGCGGGGGAGCCCGCTACAATGAGCAGTTCTTC.

This clone was observed a handful of times. This chain links TRBV28 with TRBJ1-5, with TRBD1 as a possible D gene (5 bases). CDR1 is MDHEN and CDR2 is SYDVKM in the germline V gene. V was cut by 7 bases and J by 6 bases, with 10 bases left in between. The CDR3 length is 12 residues. CDR3 protein: CASIGGVQPQHF. Written as DNA, the CDR3 is TGTGCCAGCATTGGGGGTGTTCAGCCCCAGCATTTT. The full variable domain, completed using reference TRBV28 and TRBJ1-5, is DVKVTQSSRYLVKRTGEKVFLECVQDMDHENMFWYRQDPGLGLRLIYFSYDVKMKEKGDIPEGYSVSREKKERFSLILESASTNQTSMYLCASIGGVQPQHFGDGTRLSIL.

This chain uses TRBV6-5 with TRBJ1-4; TRBD1 matches 9 bases. The V gene's germline CDR1 is MNHEY and CDR2 SVGAGI. V dropped 8 bases and J dropped 8; count of bases not matched to a gene: 9. The length of the CDR3 is 14 residues. The CDR3 DNA reads as TGTGCCAGCGGAAAACAGGGGGCGGGGGAAAAACTGTTTTTT. This encodes CASGKQGAGEKLFF.

The chain uses TRBV1 and TRBJ1-1. TRBV1 is a recognized pseudogene. The CDR3 length is 14 residues. The CDR3 DNA reads as TGCACCAGCAGCCAAGATGGCGGGGGCACTGAAGCTTTCTTT. It yields the protein CTSSQDGGGTEAFF.

The chain has TRBV7-6 and TRBJ1-5, with unresolved D. Trimming took 0 bases from V and 3 from J, leaving 15 bases between them. Germline CDR1 SGHVS, CDR2 FNYEAQ. The CDR3 has 17 residues. CDR3: CASSLARGTANNQPQHF. The CDR3 DNA reads TGTGCCAGCAGCTTAGCAAGAGGTACGGCCAACAATCAGCCCCAGCATTTT.

This clone was picked up one time. Distinct nucleotide sequences in the sample also encode this CDR3. The chain uses TRBV2 and TRBJ2-3, with 7 bases lining up with TRBD2. Per germline, CDR1 SNHLY and CDR2 FYNNEI. V trimming: 4 bases; J trimming: 0 bases; junction bases outside the gene matches: 4. The CDR3 loop spans 15 amino acids. The CDR3 nucleotides are TGTGCCAGCAGTGTAAGGCGGGGGAGCACAGATACGCAGTATTTT. Its translation is CASSVRRGSTDTQYF.

This clone occurred a few times. This chain connects TRBV10-3 to TRBJ2-3; 8 bases map to TRBD2. This CDR3 region has 16 residues. Trimming took 4 bases from V and 0 from J; bases not matched to a gene: 6. Germline-derived CDR1 and CDR2 are ENHRY and SYGVKD. CDR3 sequence reads: CAISGTAGVSTDTQYF. The CDR3 bases are TGTGCCATCAGTGGGACAGCGGGAGTGAGCACAGATACGCAGTATTTT.

This clone showed up just a few times. The genes are TRBV2 and TRBJ1-5; D possibly corresponds to TRBD1 (6 bases). The length of the CDR3 is 15 residues. V was pared by 6 bases and J by 2 bases, with 14 bases between. Germline CDR1 is SNHLY and CDR2 is FYNNEI. The CDR3 coding sequence is TGTGCCAGCAGGAGGGGACAACAACGCAATCAGCCCCAGCATTTT. It specifies CASRRGQQRNQPQHF.

The chain is built from TRBV5-5 and TRBJ2-7; D gene ambiguous. Looked up from germline, CDR1 is SGHKS and CDR2 is YYEKEE (reference sequence). V gave up 3 bases and J gave up 4 bases, with 8 bases separating them. The CDR3 loop spans 12 amino acids. The CDR3 here is CASSSSLYEQYF. DNA of the CDR3: TGTGCCAGCAGCTCAAGCCTTTACGAGCAGTACTTC.

The rearrangement joins TRBV28 to TRBJ1-5; D not resolved. V lost 5 bases, J lost 6 bases, and 20 bases lay in between. The CDR3 spans 16 residues. The V gene's germline CDR1 is MDHEN and CDR2 SYDVKM. This CDR3 is CASSPNTNPPRQPQHF. The CDR3 DNA is TGTGCCAGCAGTCCTAATACCAACCCCCCACGTCAGCCCCAGCATTTT.

V usage is TRBV2 and J usage is TRBJ2-1; tentative D call: TRBD2 (6 bases). The CDR3 covers 14 residues. Germline lookup yields CDR1 SNHLY and CDR2 FYNNEI. V gave up 6 bases and J gave up 9 bases, with 18 bases separating them. CDR3: CASRSGLFSSEQFF. DNA of the CDR3: TGTGCCAGCAGAAGTGGACTATTCAGTAGTGAGCAGTTCTTC. Full variable domain (missing parts from reference TRBV2 and TRBJ2-1): EPEVTQTPSHQVTQMGQEVILRCVPISNHLYFYWYRQILGQKVEFLVSFYNNEISEKSEIFDDQFSVERPDGSNFTLKIRSTKLEDSAMYFCASRSGLFSSEQFFGPGTRLTVL.

This chain links TRBV9 with TRBJ1-5; 7 positions agree with TRBD1. V gave up 3 bases and J gave up 7 bases; unmatched junction bases: 10. The germline V gene has CDR1 SGDLS and CDR2 YYNGEE. The length of the CDR3 is 15 residues. The CDR3 loop reads CASSALGGQNQPQHF. As DNA, the CDR3 is TGTGCCAGCAGCGCCCTAGGGGGACAGAACCAGCCCCAGCATTTT.

This sequence joins TRBV5-1 and TRBJ2-5, with D maybe TRBD1 (6 bases). The CDR3 runs 15 residues. Trimming took off 0 bases at V and 2 bases at J, with 11 bases between the two ends. Germline CDR1 SGHRS, CDR2 YFSETQ. The CDR3 bases are TGCGCCAGCAGCTTGGCCGCCAGGGGACAAGAGACCCAGTACTTC. Translation gives CASSLAARGQETQYF.

The chain carries TRBV5-1 and TRBJ1-1, with 8 bases identical to TRBD1. Unmatched junction bases numbered 5, after V lost 0 bases and J lost 1 base. Germline V gene data show CDR1 as SGHRS and CDR2 as YFSETQ. This CDR3 contains 16 residues. In nucleotides, the CDR3 is TGCGCCAGCAGCTTGGCTGCAGGGGGCGGGAACACTGAAGCTTTCTTT. This translates into CASSLAAGGGNTEAFF.

The chain employs TRBV29-1 and TRBJ1-1, with D hard to call. The germline V gene encodes CDR1 SQVTM and CDR2 ANQGSEA. The CDR3 covers 11 residues. V shed 7 bases and J shed 7 bases, with 13 bases lying between them. CDR3 nucleotide sequence: TGCAGCGCTTTACTAGTGGGTGAAGCTTTCTTT. Translating it yields CSALLVGEAFF. Together with reference TRBV29-1 and TRBJ1-1, the CDR3 gives the full variable domain: SAVISQKPSRDICQRGTSLTIQCQVDSQVTMMFWYRQQPGQSLTLIATANQGSEATYESGFVIDKFPISRPNLTFSTLTVSNMSPEDSSIYLCSALLVGEAFFGQGTRLTVV.

This rearrangement joins TRBV18 to TRBJ2-5, with D unclear. Germline V lookup: CDR1 KGHSH, CDR2 LQKENI. The CDR3 covers 15 residues. The V and J ends lost 2 bases and 3 bases respectively, with 13 bases between them. DNA of the CDR3: TGTGCCAGCTCACCAAGTAGAAACCAAGAAGAGACCCAGTACTTC. Translating it yields CASSPSRNQEETQYF.

The chain is built from TRBV5-1 and TRBJ1-1; D might be TRBD1 (5 bases). This CDR3 region has 14 residues. Germline CDR1 is SGHRS and CDR2 is YFSETQ. Trimming removed 0 bases at V and 4 bases at J, with 10 bases between. As DNA, the CDR3 is TGCGCCAGCAGCTTGGAGATTGGGGGCACTGAAGCTTTCTTT. This sequence encodes CASSLEIGGTEAFF.

This clone was seen only once. J is TRBJ1-5 and V is TRBV28; D call uncertain. The germline CDR1 and CDR2 sequences are MDHEN and SYDVKM. CDR3 size: 14 residues. V lost 5 bases, J lost 2 bases, and 10 bases lay in between. This CDR3 reads CASSETTGNQPQHF. As DNA, the CDR3 is TGTGCCAGCAGTGAGACGACGGGCAATCAGCCCCAGCATTTT.

The chain uses TRBV6-1 and TRBJ2-1; no reliable D call. The CDR3 consists of 12 residues. V lost 5 bases to trimming and J lost 9 bases, with 11 bases between them. The germline gives CDR1 MNHNS, CDR2 SASEGT. This chain's CDR3 is CASSLVLSEQFF. In DNA, the CDR3 is TGTGCCAGCAGTTTGGTACTGTCTGAGCAGTTCTTC.

This clone was seen a handful of times. This sequence joins TRBV13 and TRBJ1-6; the D is unclear. Per germline, CDR1 PRHDT and CDR2 FYEKMQ (reference sequence). V lost 2 bases and J lost 10, with 12 bases in between. The length of the CDR3 is 14 residues. As DNA, the CDR3 is TGTGCCAGCAGCTTACCCCGGGCTAGGTCACCCCTCCACTTT. Its protein product is CASSLPRARSPLHF.

This chain joins TRBV7-2 and TRBJ2-7; 7 positions agree with TRBD1. CDR1 is SGHTA, CDR2 FQGNSA, per germline. J lost 1 base, V lost 5 bases, and 5 bases had no gene match. The CDR3 runs 14 residues. The CDR3 loop reads CASSAGTASYEQYF. As DNA, the CDR3 is TGTGCCAGCAGCGCCGGGACAGCTTCCTACGAGCAGTACTTC.

The chain links TRBV11-3 to TRBJ1-1; D may be TRBD1 (5 bases). Germline V gene data show CDR1 as SGHNT and CDR2 as YENEEA. This CDR3 contains 13 residues. V lost 5 bases to trimming and J lost 7 bases, with 14 bases between them. The CDR3 DNA follows: TGTGCCAGCAGCGATAGTGGTGACAGTGAAGCTTTCTTT. Translating it yields CASSDSGDSEAFF.

CDR3 in DNA: TGTGCCAGCAGTCCCCACGTCAGGGGACTAGTAGGGGAAACGGTCGACTACGAGCAGTACTTC. Its translation is CASSPHVRGLVGETVDYEQYF. The chain carries TRBV28 and TRBJ2-7; 8 nucleotides match TRBD2. J was trimmed by 3 bases and V by 5 bases; bases with no gene match: 27. Germline assignment: CDR1 MDHEN and CDR2 SYDVKM. This CDR3 is built from 21 residues. Full variable domain (rest looked up from reference TRBV28 and TRBJ2-7): DVKVTQSSRYLVKRTGEKVFLECVQDMDHENMFWYRQDPGLGLRLIYFSYDVKMKEKGDIPEGYSVSREKKERFSLILESASTNQTSMYLCASSPHVRGLVGETVDYEQYFGPGTRLTVT.

V gene TRBV5-5 combines with J gene TRBJ2-2; TRBD1 might be the D (5 bases). The CDR3 spans 11 residues. Trimming cost V 4 bases and J 8 bases, with 6 bases left between them. The V gene's germline CDR1 is SGHKS and CDR2 YYEKEE (reference sequence). This CDR3 reads CASSPGGELFF. CDR3 coding DNA: TGTGCCAGCAGCCCAGGGGGGGAGCTGTTTTTT.